The entry that follows covers one T cell receptor beta chain sequence. This entry comes from a study of blood T cell repertoires in COVID-19. Authors' analysis steps: Reference gene primer amplification yielded estimated nucleated cell counts. Sequenced by immunoSEQ multiplex PCR; TCRdb stores in-frame clones only, minus some. V and J calls and clone size come straight from that table; D and trimming were deduced from the DNA. The data contain around 270,000 clones, roughly 84% of them singletons. The CDR3 has 16 amino acids. From germline, CDR1 is LNHNV and CDR2 YYDKDF (reference sequence). The ends lost 1 base at V and 6 bases at J; junction bases unmatched: 10. Enrollment of patients from Seattle took place during active infection, with longitudinal follow-up.

The source is a human donor with COVID-19, enrolled during active disease. The donor label of this sample is uncertain. Source material: peripheral blood. The genes are TRBV15 and TRBJ2-3; 7 nucleotides match TRBD1. The CDR3 DNA reads as TGTGCCACCAGCAGAGCCGGGACAGCTAGTTTCGATACGCAGTATTTT. This encodes CATSRAGTASFDTQYF.